This TCR beta chain emerged from a study of early T cells in non-severe SARS-CoV-2 infection. Study summary: Sequenced bulk RNA came from whole blood that was unsorted, and chains were unpaired. General study results and limits: Anti-spike CD8 responses were favored by VDJdb matching, which missed private and CD4 specificities.

Individual cDNA molecules received unique molecular identifiers. TCRdb used MiXCR to reprocess the 5' RACE reads, holding one entry per CDR3 protein. The sample includes about 45,000 distinct CDR3 sequences, roughly 10% of them seen just once. Germline CDR1 LNHNV, CDR2 YYDKDF (reference sequence). The length of the CDR3 is 14 residues. The V end lost 5 bases, the J end lost 1 base, and 8 bases lay between the germline ends. This clonotype was counted at least ten times. Its target is not known. The sequenced sample was whole blood. V is TRBV15 and J is TRBJ2-2, with a tentative D call TRBD1 (6 bases). The clonotype originates from an adult who was a healthcare worker with PCR-confirmed SARS-CoV-2 infection or an uninfected control (not recorded which). For the CDR3, the DNA is TGTGCCACCAGCGGGGACAAGAACACCGGGGAGCTGTTTTTT. Protein: CATSGDKNTGELFF. Variable domain in full (rest from reference TRBV15 and TRBJ2-2): DAMVIQNPRYQVTQFGKPVTLSCSQTLNHNVMYWYQQKSSQAPKLLFHYYDKDFNNEADTPDNFQSRRPNTSFCFLDIRSPGLGDTAMYLCATSGDKNTGELFFGEGSRLTVL.